Below are 9 T cell receptor beta chains sequenced from a single sample in a study of immune evolution from preneoplasia to lung adenocarcinoma. TCRdb keeps only in-frame clones here, not all; method: immunoSEQ multiplex PCR. The sample carries over 5,000 clones, about 86% recorded once. The sample taken for sequencing was FFPE invasive lung adenocarcinoma tissue. Receptor source: a person aged 50 to 70 with lung adenocarcinoma.

CDR3 DNA: TGTGCCAGCTCACCAGACCGACAGGGGAACACTGAAGCTTTCTTT. Its translation: CASSPDRQGNTEAFF. This chain connects TRBV18 to TRBJ1-1; 7 nucleotides line up with TRBD1. V lost 2 bases to trimming and J lost 1 base; unmatched junction nucleotides: 4. CDR1 and CDR2 (germline): KGHSH, LQKENI. The CDR3 extends over 15 amino acids.

The chain is built from TRBV5-6 and TRBJ1-4; 7 bases map to TRBD1. This CDR3 is 14 amino acids long. Germline values: CDR1 SGHDT, CDR2 YYEEEE. J gave up 6 bases and V 0 bases, and 2 bases lay outside the gene matches. CDR3 coding DNA: TGTGCCAGCAGCTTGGCCAGGGGGGATGAAAAACTGTTTTTT. Translated, it gives CASSLARGDEKLFF.

The chain links TRBV5-1 to TRBJ2-7; D remains unclear. Per the germline V gene, CDR1 is SGHRS and CDR2 is YFSETQ. The CDR3 length is 12 residues. V was clipped by 1 base and J by 2 bases, with 4 bases between them. The CDR3 DNA reads TGCGCCAGCAGCTTGAAGGCCTACGAGCAGTACTTC. Its translation: CASSLKAYEQYF.

CDR3 sequence (DNA): TGTGCCAGCAGCCAAGGGGTAGCGTATAGCGGGAGTAGGAATGAGCAGTTCTTC. It is translated as CASSQGVAYSGSRNEQFF. The chain combines TRBV4-2 with TRBJ2-1, with 9 positions matching TRBD2. The ends lost 1 base at V and 7 bases at J; junction bases unmatched: 14. CDR3 length: 18 residues. Germline V gene lookup returns CDR1 LGHNA and CDR2 YNFKEQ.

This chain uses TRBV5-1 with TRBJ2-3, with TRBD2 as a possible D gene (6 bases). The CDR3 spans 16 residues. CDR1 SGHRS and CDR2 YFSETQ come from the germline V gene. Trimming shortened V by 4 bases and J by 2 bases, and 17 bases separated the two germline ends. Here the CDR3 DNA reads TGCGCCAGCAGCCTCTCGGGAGACAGACCCACAGATACGCAGTATTTT. It yields the protein CASSLSGDRPTDTQYF.

This rearrangement joins TRBV11-2 to TRBJ2-2; D is possibly TRBD1 (6 bases). Between the trimmed V and J ends, which lost 5 bases and 0 bases, there was a span of 13 bases. The CDR3 has 16 amino acids. In germline, CDR1 is SGHAT, CDR2 FQNNGV. The DNA of the CDR3 is TGTGCCAGCAGCCCCCGACAGGCTGCGAACACCGGGGAGCTGTTTTTT. It codes for CASSPRQAANTGELFF.

CDR3 in DNA: TGTGCCACCAGCGACTATCGCTCCTACGAGCAGTACTTC. This codes for CATSDYRSYEQYF. This chain joins TRBV15 and TRBJ2-7, with D maybe TRBD2 (5 bases). This CDR3 spans 13 amino acids. Germline V lookup: CDR1 LNHNV, CDR2 YYDKDF (reference sequence). V was pared by 5 bases and J by 0 bases, with 8 bases between.

The rearrangement joins TRBV6-1 to TRBJ2-1; the match to TRBD2 covers 9 bases. From germline, CDR1 is MNHNS and CDR2 SASEGT. V gave up 8 bases and J gave up 5 bases; unmatched junction bases: 10. The length of the CDR3 is 15 residues. The CDR3 loop reads CASGPGTSIHNEQFF. CDR3 bases: TGTGCCAGCGGACCCGGGACTAGCATCCACAATGAGCAGTTCTTC.

The chain has TRBV5-1 and TRBJ2-5; 7 bases fit TRBD2. Germline V lookup: CDR1 SGHRS, CDR2 YFSETQ. This CDR3 has 16 residues. V lost 1 base to trimming and J lost 1 base; unmatched junction nucleotides: 7. CDR3 bases: TGCGCCAGCAGCTTGCCAGGTGCTAGCGGCCAAGAGACCCAGTACTTC. Protein sequence: CASSLPGASGQETQYF.